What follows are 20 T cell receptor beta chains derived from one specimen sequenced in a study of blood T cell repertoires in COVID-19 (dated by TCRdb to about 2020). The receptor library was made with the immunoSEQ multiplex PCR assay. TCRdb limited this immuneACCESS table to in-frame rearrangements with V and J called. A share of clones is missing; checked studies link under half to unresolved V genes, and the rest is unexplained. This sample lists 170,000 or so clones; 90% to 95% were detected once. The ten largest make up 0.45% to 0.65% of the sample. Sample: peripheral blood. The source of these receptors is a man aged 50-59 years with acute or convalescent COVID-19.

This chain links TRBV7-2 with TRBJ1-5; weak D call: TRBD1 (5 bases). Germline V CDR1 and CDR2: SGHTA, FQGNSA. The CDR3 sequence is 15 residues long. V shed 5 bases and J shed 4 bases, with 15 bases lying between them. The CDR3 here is CASSQGHRANQPQHF. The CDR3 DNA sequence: TGTGCCAGCAGCCAAGGACATAGGGCAAATCAGCCCCAGCATTTT.

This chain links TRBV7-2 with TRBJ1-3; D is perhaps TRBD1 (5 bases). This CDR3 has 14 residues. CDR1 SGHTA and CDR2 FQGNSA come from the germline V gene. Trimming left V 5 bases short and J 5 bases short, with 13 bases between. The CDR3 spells CASSPTVARNTIYF. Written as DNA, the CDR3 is TGTGCCAGCAGCCCGACAGTGGCGCGAAACACCATATATTTT. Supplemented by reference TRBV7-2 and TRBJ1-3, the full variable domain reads GAGVSQSPSNKVTEKGKDVELRCDPISGHTALYWYRQSLGQGLEFLIYFQGNSAPDKSGLPSDRFSAERTGGSVSTLTIQRTQQEDSAVYLCASSPTVARNTIYFGEGSWLTVV.

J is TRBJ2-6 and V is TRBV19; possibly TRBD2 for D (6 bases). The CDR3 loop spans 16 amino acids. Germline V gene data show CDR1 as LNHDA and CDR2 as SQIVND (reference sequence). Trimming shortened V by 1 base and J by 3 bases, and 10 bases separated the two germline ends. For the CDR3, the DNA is TGTGCCAGTAGTATAGGCGGGACGTTTGGGGCCAACGTCCTGACTTTC. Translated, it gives CASSIGGTFGANVLTF.

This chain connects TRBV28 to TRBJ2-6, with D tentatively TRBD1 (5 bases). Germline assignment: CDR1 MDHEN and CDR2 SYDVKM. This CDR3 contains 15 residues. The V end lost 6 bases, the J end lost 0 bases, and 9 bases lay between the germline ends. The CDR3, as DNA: TGTGCCAGCAGCCCAGACAGCTCTGGGGCCAACGTCCTGACTTTC. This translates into CASSPDSSGANVLTF.

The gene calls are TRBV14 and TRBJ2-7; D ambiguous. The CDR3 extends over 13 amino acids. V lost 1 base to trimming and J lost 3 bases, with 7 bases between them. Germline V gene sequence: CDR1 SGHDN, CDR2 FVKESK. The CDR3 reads CASSQGHFYEQYF. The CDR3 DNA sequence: TGTGCCAGCAGCCAAGGACACTTCTACGAGCAGTACTTC.

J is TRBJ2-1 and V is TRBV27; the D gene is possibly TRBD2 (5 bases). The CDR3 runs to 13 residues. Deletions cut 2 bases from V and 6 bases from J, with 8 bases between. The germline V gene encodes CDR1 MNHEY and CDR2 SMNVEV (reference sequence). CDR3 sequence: CASSLPSGNEQFF. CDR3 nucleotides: TGTGCCAGCAGTTTACCGAGCGGCAATGAGCAGTTCTTC.

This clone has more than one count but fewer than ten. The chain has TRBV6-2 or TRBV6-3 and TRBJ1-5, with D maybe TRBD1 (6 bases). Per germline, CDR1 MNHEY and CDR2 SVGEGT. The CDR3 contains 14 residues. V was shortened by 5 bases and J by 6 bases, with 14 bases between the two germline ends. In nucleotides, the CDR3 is TGTGCCAGCAGTATCGCAGGGGTTCGTCAGCCCCAGCATTTT. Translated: CASSIAGVRQPQHF.

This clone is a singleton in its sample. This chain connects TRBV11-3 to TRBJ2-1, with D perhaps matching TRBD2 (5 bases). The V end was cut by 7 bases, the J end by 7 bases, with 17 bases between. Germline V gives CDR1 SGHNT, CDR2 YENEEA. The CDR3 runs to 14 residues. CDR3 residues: CASTYGIYGNEQFF. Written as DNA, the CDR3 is TGTGCCAGCACGTACGGGATATATGGGAATGAGCAGTTCTTC.

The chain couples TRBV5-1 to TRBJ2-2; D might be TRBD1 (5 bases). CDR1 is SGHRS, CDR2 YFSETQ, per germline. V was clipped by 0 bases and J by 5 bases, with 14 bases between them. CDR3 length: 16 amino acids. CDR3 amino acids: CASSLVYGARTGELFF. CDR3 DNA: TGCGCCAGCAGCTTGGTCTATGGGGCGCGAACCGGGGAGCTGTTTTTT.

CDR3 sequence (DNA): TGTGCCAGCAGCCCCTCCCCGGACAGGGTAAATTCACCCCTCCACTTT. Translated: CASSPSPDRVNSPLHF. The V call is TRBV5-4, the J call TRBJ1-6; 8 positions agree with TRBD1. This CDR3 comprises 16 residues. Germline V CDR1 and CDR2: SGHNT, YYREEE (reference sequence). V lost 4 bases to trimming and J lost 7 bases; unmatched junction nucleotides: 10.

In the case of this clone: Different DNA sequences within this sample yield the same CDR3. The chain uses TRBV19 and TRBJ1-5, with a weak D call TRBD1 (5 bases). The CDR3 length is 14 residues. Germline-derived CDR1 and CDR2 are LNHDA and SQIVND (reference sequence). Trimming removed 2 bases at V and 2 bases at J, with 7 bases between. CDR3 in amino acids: CASSIIGGNQPQHF. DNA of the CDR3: TGTGCCAGTAGTATAATAGGGGGCAATCAGCCCCAGCATTTT. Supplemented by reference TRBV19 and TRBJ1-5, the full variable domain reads DGGITQSPKYLFRKEGQNVTLSCEQNLNHDAMYWYRQDPGQGLRLIYYSQIVNDFQKGDIAEGYSVSREKKESFPLTVTSAQKNPTAFYLCASSIIGGNQPQHFGDGTRLSIL.

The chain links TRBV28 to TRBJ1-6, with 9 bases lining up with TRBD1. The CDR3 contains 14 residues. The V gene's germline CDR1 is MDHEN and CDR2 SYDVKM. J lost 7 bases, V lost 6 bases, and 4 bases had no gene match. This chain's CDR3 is CASRTGGGNSPLHF. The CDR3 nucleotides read TGTGCCAGCAGGACAGGGGGAGGGAATTCACCCCTCCACTTT.

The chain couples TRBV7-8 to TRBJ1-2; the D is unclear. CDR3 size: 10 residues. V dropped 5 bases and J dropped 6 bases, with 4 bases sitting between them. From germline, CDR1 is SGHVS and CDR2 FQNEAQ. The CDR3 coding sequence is TGTGCCAGCAGCCCTGATGGCTACACCTTC. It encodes CASSPDGYTF. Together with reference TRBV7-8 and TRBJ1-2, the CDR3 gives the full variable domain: GAGVSQSPRYKVAKRGQDVALRCDPISGHVSLFWYQQALGQGPEFLTYFQNEAQLDKSGLPSDRFFAERPEGSVSTLKIQRTQQEDSAVYLCASSPDGYTFGSGTRLTVV.

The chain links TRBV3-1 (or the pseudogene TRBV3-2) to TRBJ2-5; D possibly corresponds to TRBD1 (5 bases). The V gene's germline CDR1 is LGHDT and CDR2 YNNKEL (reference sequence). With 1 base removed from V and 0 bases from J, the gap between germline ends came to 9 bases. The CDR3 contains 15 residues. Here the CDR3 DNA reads TGTGCCAGCAGCCAAGCCCCAGGGTACCAAGAGACCCAGTACTTC. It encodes CASSQAPGYQETQYF.

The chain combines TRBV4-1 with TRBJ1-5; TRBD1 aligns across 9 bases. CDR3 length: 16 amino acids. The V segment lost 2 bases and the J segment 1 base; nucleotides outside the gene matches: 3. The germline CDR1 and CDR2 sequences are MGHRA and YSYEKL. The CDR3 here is CASSQRTGASNQPQHF. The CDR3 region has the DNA TGCGCCAGCAGCCAACGGACAGGGGCGAGCAATCAGCCCCAGCATTTT.

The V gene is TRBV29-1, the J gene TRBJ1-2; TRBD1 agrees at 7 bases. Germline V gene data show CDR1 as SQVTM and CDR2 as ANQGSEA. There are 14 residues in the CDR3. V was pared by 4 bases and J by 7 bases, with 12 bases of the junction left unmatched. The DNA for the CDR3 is TGCAGCGTTGGGGGGACAGCGGACAAGACTGGCTACACCTTC. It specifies CSVGGTADKTGYTF.

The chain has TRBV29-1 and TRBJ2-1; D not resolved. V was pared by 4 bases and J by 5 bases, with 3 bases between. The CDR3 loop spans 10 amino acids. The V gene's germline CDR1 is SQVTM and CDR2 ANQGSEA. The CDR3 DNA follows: TGCAGCGTTGCTGACAATGAGCAGTTCTTC. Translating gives CSVADNEQFF.

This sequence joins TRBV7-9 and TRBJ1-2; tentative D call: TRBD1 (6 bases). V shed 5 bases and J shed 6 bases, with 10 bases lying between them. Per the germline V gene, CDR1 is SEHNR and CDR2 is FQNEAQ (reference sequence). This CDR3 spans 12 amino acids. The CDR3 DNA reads TGTGCCAGCAGCGTACAGGGCGATGGCTACACCTTC. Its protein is CASSVQGDGYTF.

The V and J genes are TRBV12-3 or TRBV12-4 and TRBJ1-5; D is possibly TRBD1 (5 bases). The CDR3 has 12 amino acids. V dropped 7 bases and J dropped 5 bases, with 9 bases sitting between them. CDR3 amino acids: CASTWGDQPQHF. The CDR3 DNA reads TGTGCCAGCACCTGGGGGGATCAGCCCCAGCATTTT.

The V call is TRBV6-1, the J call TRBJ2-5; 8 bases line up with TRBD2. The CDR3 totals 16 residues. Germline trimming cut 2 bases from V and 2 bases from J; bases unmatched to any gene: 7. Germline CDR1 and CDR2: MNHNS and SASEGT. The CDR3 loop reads CASSERASGQQETQYF. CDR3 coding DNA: TGTGCCAGCAGTGAACGGGCTAGCGGGCAACAAGAGACCCAGTACTTC.